This T cell receptor beta chain came from a study of T cell responses to AZD1222 COVID-19 vaccine. General observations from the study: Donors were chiefly white British, with a greater number of females, and clonal diversity was perhaps underestimated. Spike was spanned by vaccine-associated CD4 TCRs, with dominance at 160-218 and 743-854. Seropositivity was recorded at baseline in only 6 or 7 AZD1222 recipients.

Notes on this clone: Antigen: not known.

Sequenced by immunoSEQ multiplex PCR; TCRdb stores in-frame clones only, minus some. This sample has about 120,000 clones, with 89% found just once. Between the trimmed V and J ends, which lost 5 bases and 0 bases, there was a span of 10 bases. The V gene's germline CDR1 is ENHRY and CDR2 SYGVKD. The CDR3 sequence is 14 residues long. The rearrangement uses TRBV10-3 and TRBJ1-1, with D tentatively TRBD1 (6 bases). The sample was peripheral blood, taken on day 0 of AZD1222 vaccination. This sequence was found in an adult in good health. This CDR3 is CAISRQEMNTEAFF. The CDR3 DNA follows: TGTGCCATCAGTAGACAGGAGATGAACACTGAAGCTTTCTTT.